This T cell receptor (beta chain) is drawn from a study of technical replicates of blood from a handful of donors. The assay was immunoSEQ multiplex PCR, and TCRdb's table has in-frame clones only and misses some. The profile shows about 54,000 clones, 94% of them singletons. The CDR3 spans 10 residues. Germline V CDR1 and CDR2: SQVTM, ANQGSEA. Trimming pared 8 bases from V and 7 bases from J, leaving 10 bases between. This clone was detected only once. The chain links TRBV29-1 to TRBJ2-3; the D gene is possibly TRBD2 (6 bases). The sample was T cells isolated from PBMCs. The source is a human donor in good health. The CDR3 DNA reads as TGCAGCCCCGGGAGCCATACGCAGTATTTT. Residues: CSPGSHTQYF.